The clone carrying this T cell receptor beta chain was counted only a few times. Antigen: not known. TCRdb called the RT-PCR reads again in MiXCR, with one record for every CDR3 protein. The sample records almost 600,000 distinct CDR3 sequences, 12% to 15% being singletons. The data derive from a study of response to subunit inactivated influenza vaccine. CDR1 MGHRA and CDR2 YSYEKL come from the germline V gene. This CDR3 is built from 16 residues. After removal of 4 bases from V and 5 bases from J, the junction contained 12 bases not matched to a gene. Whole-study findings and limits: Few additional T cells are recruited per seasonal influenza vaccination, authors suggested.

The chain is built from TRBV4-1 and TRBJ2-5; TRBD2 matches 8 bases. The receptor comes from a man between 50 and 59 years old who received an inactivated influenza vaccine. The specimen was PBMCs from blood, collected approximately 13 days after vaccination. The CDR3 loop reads CASSPLAAGDGETQYF. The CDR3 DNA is TGCGCCAGCAGCCCCCTCGCAGCGGGGGATGGCGAGACCCAGTACTTC.